The 24 T cell receptor beta chains below come from one sample, sequenced in a study of blood T cell repertoires in COVID-19. The table came from immunoSEQ multiplex PCR; TCRdb's copy has only in-frame clones and leaves some out. The sample consists of 100,000 to 150,000 clones, around two thirds of them appearing once. Sequenced: peripheral blood. The receptors shown here come from a woman in her 70s with acute or convalescent COVID-19.

The CDR3 protein is CASSEREQYF. The CDR3 region has the DNA TGTGCCAGCAGTGAACGGGAGCAGTACTTC. This chain connects TRBV6-1 to TRBJ2-7, with D unresolved. Trimming took 2 bases from V and 7 from J, leaving 3 bases between them. Germline V gene data show CDR1 as MNHNS and CDR2 as SASEGT. This CDR3 comprises 10 residues.

The chain recombines TRBV27 with TRBJ1-4; D may be TRBD1 (5 bases). Germline V gene data show CDR1 as MNHEY and CDR2 as SMNVEV (reference sequence). The CDR3 is 14 amino acids. Trimming left V 3 bases short and J 8 bases short, with 13 bases between. The CDR3 bases are TGTGCCAGCAGTTTTGCCGGGACTCGGGAAAAACTGTTTTTT. Translated: CASSFAGTREKLFF.

Of note for this clone: Germline and junction disagree at one end, which may indicate a read error. Written as DNA, the CDR3 is TGTGCCAGCTCACCTGGACAGGGTACCACAGATATGCAGTATTTT. This translates into CASSPGQGTTDMQYF. This chain connects TRBV18 to TRBJ2-3; 8 bases are a match to TRBD1. The CDR3 sequence is 15 residues long. CDR1 and CDR2 (germline): KGHSH, LQKENI.

V usage is TRBV14 and J usage is TRBJ2-1; no clear D gene. The CDR3 consists of 16 residues. Germline V gene sequence: CDR1 SGHDN, CDR2 FVKESK. Trimming shortened V by 0 bases and J by 0 bases, and 9 bases separated the two germline ends. CDR3 bases: TGTGCCAGCAGCCAAGACTACCCAAGCTCCTACAATGAGCAGTTCTTC. Amino acid sequence: CASSQDYPSSYNEQFF.

The chain uses TRBV7-2 and TRBJ2-7; tentatively, D is TRBD1 (6 bases). Looked up from germline, CDR1 is SGHTA and CDR2 is FQGNSA. V was clipped by 3 bases and J by 5 bases, with 14 bases between them. This CDR3 region has 14 residues. The CDR3 region is CASSFNTGKHEQYF. In DNA form, the CDR3 reads TGTGCCAGCAGCTTTAACACAGGGAAACACGAGCAGTACTTC.

The chain has TRBV9 and TRBJ1-3; D gene ambiguous. Per the germline V gene, CDR1 is SGDLS and CDR2 is YYNGEE. The CDR3 contains 15 residues. V lost 3 bases and J lost 0, with 10 bases in between. Here the CDR3 DNA reads TGTGCCAGCAGCGCCAGATCAACCTCTGGAAACACCATATATTTT. Amino acid sequence: CASSARSTSGNTIYF.

The rearrangement joins TRBV21-1 to TRBJ2-1; the table calls TRBD1, which could not be checked here. TRBV21-1 is tagged as a pseudogene. This CDR3 has 17 amino acids. CDR3 DNA: TGTGCCAGCAGCAAAATAGGACAGGGAATCCTTAATAATGAGCAGTTCTTC. Translating it yields CASSKIGQGILNNEQFF.

The chain couples TRBV28 to TRBJ1-3; 7 bases map to TRBD1. The CDR3 is 15 residues long. The germline CDR1 and CDR2 sequences are MDHEN and SYDVKM. Trimming took 5 bases from V and 0 from J; bases not matched to a gene: 4. CDR3 sequence reads: CASSPWTGSGNTIYF. CDR3 coding DNA: TGTGCCAGCAGTCCCTGGACAGGCTCTGGAAACACCATATATTTT.

The chain has TRBV9 and TRBJ2-7, with D unclear. With 0 bases removed from V and 2 bases from J, the gap between germline ends came to 15 bases. Germline V gene lookup returns CDR1 SGDLS and CDR2 YYNGEE. The CDR3 extends over 16 amino acids. Here the CDR3 DNA reads TGTGCCAGCAGCGTAGGCCCAGCGCCTTCGACCTACGAGCAGTACTTC. This sequence encodes CASSVGPAPSTYEQYF.

The chain combines TRBV4-1 with TRBJ1-1; D is uncertain. Germline lookup yields CDR1 MGHRA and CDR2 YSYEKL. V was clipped by 7 bases and J by 4 bases, with 16 bases between them. The CDR3 has 14 residues. The CDR3 nucleotides are TGCGCCAGCAAAGCCCGGGAAGGAGGCACTGAAGCTTTCTTT. Amino acid sequence: CASKAREGGTEAFF.

This clone was seen more than once but under ten times. The chain carries TRBV6-6 and TRBJ1-2, with a weak D call TRBD1 (5 bases). The CDR3 sequence is 14 residues long. The germline V and J ends were trimmed by 2 bases and 8 bases, with 15 bases remaining between them. In germline, CDR1 is MNHNY, CDR2 SVGAGI (reference sequence). The CDR3 DNA is TGTGCCAGCAGTTACGGGGGGGTTTCATACGGCTACACCTTC. Its protein product is CASSYGGVSYGYTF.

J is TRBJ2-2 and V is TRBV9, with D maybe TRBD1 (5 bases). The CDR3 covers 14 residues. V lost 3 bases to trimming and J lost 1 base, with 7 bases between them. Germline V gene data show CDR1 as SGDLS and CDR2 as YYNGEE. The CDR3 loop is CASSGDRNTGELFF. CDR3 bases: TGTGCCAGCAGCGGAGACAGGAACACCGGGGAGCTGTTTTTT.

This clone was seen more than once but under ten times. CDR3 in amino acids: CASSFRTGFSPLHF. The CDR3 DNA follows: TGTGCCAGCAGTTTCAGGACAGGGTTTTCACCCCTCCACTTT. The chain carries TRBV27 and TRBJ1-6, with 8 nucleotides matching TRBD1. There are 14 residues in the CDR3. Germline V CDR1 and CDR2: MNHEY, SMNVEV (reference sequence). The junction had 4 bases not matched to a gene; V was cut back by 3 bases and J by 9 bases.

This clone was counted once. The CDR3 DNA is TGTGCCAGCAGCGTCCAGGGACAAGGTGGGGAGACCCAGTACTTC. Its translation: CASSVQGQGGETQYF. The gene calls are TRBV9 and TRBJ2-5; D is possibly TRBD1 (6 bases). Trimming stripped 2 bases from V and 5 bases from J, with 16 bases between. Germline CDR1 is SGDLS and CDR2 is YYNGEE. This CDR3 has 15 amino acids.

The CDR3: CASSMSISGANVLTF. CDR3 in DNA: TGTGCCAGTAGTATGAGTATCTCTGGGGCCAACGTCCTGACTTTC. This chain uses TRBV19 with TRBJ2-6; D not certain. Germline assignment: CDR1 LNHDA and CDR2 SQIVND (reference sequence). Trimming removed 3 bases at V and 0 bases at J, with 6 bases between. The CDR3 has 15 amino acids.

The chain employs TRBV5-4 and TRBJ1-2; D unclear. V shed 3 bases and J shed 3 bases, with 3 bases lying between them. This CDR3 contains 11 residues. The germline V gene has CDR1 SGHNT and CDR2 YYREEE (reference sequence). CDR3 nucleotide sequence: TGTGCCAGCAGCTCTTACTATGGCTACACCTTC. It codes for CASSSYYGYTF. The full variable domain, its missing parts supplied by reference TRBV5-4 and TRBJ1-2, is ETGVTQSPTHLIKTRGQQVTLRCSSQSGHNTVSWYQQALGQGPQFIFQYYREEENGRGNFPPRFSGLQFPNYSSELNVNALELDDSALYLCASSSYYGYTFGSGTRLTVV.

V gene TRBV7-2 combines with J gene TRBJ2-7; TRBD1 might be the D (5 bases). Germline V gene data show CDR1 as SGHTA and CDR2 as FQGNSA. V dropped 5 bases and J dropped 5 bases, with 19 bases sitting between them. This CDR3 is built from 15 residues. The CDR3 DNA reads TGTGCCAGCAGCCTCCTCCAGGGTCAGCTGGACGAGCAGTACTTC. Encoded protein: CASSLLQGQLDEQYF.

CDR3 DNA sequence: TGTGCCATCAGAGAGGACACCTCAGATACGCAGTATTTT. Translating it yields CAIREDTSDTQYF. The chain couples TRBV10-3 to TRBJ2-3, with D possibly being TRBD1 (5 bases). Trimming took off 6 bases at V and 4 bases at J, with 11 bases between the two ends. Germline CDR1 reads ENHRY; CDR2 reads SYGVKD. This CDR3 region has 13 residues.

The chain couples TRBV7-9 to TRBJ2-3; 11 positions agree with TRBD2. Germline CDR1 is SEHNR and CDR2 is FQNEAQ (reference sequence). The CDR3 loop spans 15 amino acids. With 4 bases clipped from V and 4 bases from J, the junction kept 4 bases outside the gene matches. The CDR3 spells CASSSLAGVSDTQYF. Here the CDR3 DNA reads TGTGCCAGCAGCTCACTAGCGGGAGTCTCAGATACGCAGTATTTT.

V and J are TRBV5-4 and TRBJ1-2; D gene uncertain. Germline values: CDR1 SGHNT, CDR2 YYREEE (reference sequence). This CDR3 region has 15 residues. V dropped 0 bases and J dropped 4 bases, with 13 bases sitting between them. The CDR3 region is CASSLEGRATYGYTF. CDR3 bases: TGTGCCAGCAGCTTGGAAGGGAGGGCGACCTATGGCTACACCTTC.

The genes are TRBV5-6 and TRBJ2-7; unclear D gene. V dropped 3 bases and J dropped 7 bases, with 17 bases sitting between them. The CDR3 runs 14 residues. Germline-derived CDR1 and CDR2 are SGHDT and YYEEEE. DNA of the CDR3: TGTGCCAGCAGCTCCCGAAACAATGTTTGGGAGCAGTACTTC. Translated, it gives CASSSRNNVWEQYF.

This chain joins TRBV12-3 or TRBV12-4 and TRBJ1-5; 8 bases match TRBD1. The V gene end was trimmed by 5 bases and the J gene end by 6 bases; junction bases not matched to a gene: 3. CDR3 length equals 13 residues. The CDR3 region has the DNA TGTGCCAGCAGTGGACAGGGCGGTCAGCCCCAGCATTTT. Protein sequence: CASSGQGGQPQHF.

V is TRBV29-1 and J is TRBJ2-5; 9 bases align to TRBD2. The V segment lost 2 bases and the J segment 3 bases; nucleotides outside the gene matches: 1. The length of the CDR3 is 13 residues. In germline, CDR1 is SQVTM, CDR2 ANQGSEA. CDR3 protein: CSVERTSEETQYF. CDR3 coding DNA: TGCAGCGTTGAAAGGACTAGCGAAGAGACCCAGTACTTC.

This clone was detected once. The chain couples TRBV5-1 to TRBJ2-5, with 8 bases lining up with TRBD2. V dropped 4 bases and J dropped 3; count of bases not matched to a gene: 2. Germline loops: CDR1 SGHRS, CDR2 YFSETQ. The CDR3 contains 13 residues. The CDR3 DNA is TGCGCCAGCAGCGACGGGGGGGAAGAGACCCAGTACTTC. Translation gives CASSDGGEETQYF. The full variable domain, completed using reference TRBV5-1 and TRBJ2-5, is KAGVTQTPRYLIKTRGQQVTLSCSPISGHRSVSWYQQTPGQGLQFLFEYFSETQRNKGNFPGRFSGRQFSNSRSEMNVSTLELGDSALYLCASSDGGEETQYFGPGTRLLVL.